This T cell receptor beta chain is from a study of cytomegalovirus exposure and HLA in healthy donors. With 60 Vbeta and 13 Jbeta primers, the PCR was carried out. Sequencing was performed with immunoSEQ multiplex PCR; in TCRdb, only in-frame clones are kept and a portion is missing. The repertoire holds approximately 190,000 clones, with about four fifths as singletons. The CDR3 length is 14 residues. Germline V CDR1 and CDR2: SGHTA, FQGTGA. V gave up 2 bases and J gave up 6 bases; unmatched junction bases: 5. As regards this clone: Its antigen is not known.

Findings of the study overall: A reported reduction in N-insertions relative to the 666-donor mean was seen in an Asian-associated ancestry cluster in a later analysis. TCR sequences were mostly rare, though some public TCRs occurred in many donors.

The TCR was taken from a man in his forties in good health and CMV-seropositive. Sequencing input: PBMCs. The rearrangement joins TRBV7-3 to TRBJ2-3; 7 bases agree with TRBD1. In nucleotides, the CDR3 is TGTGCCAGCAGCTTAGAACAGGGGTGGGATACGCAGTATTTT. Translated, it gives CASSLEQGWDTQYF.